Sequencing of this TCR beta chain was carried out in a study of CXCR3-negative and CXCR3-positive naive CD8 T cells. Definition of naive CD8+ T cells rested on a CD45RO-CCR7+CD27+CD95- profile. General observations from the study: Naive CXCR3-positive cells had TRB CDR3s more hydrophobic than those of CXCR3-negative naive cells. Sequencing showed both naive subsets with comparably high diversity, and memory CD8+ cells much lower.

UMI labels and 5' RACE were used to prepare the TRB cDNA libraries. With the 5' RACE reads reprocessed, TCRdb shows one record per CDR3 protein and no DNA. This sample's table has under 6,000 distinct CDR3 sequences. From germline, CDR1 is PRHDT and CDR2 FYEKMQ (reference sequence). The length of the CDR3 is 15 residues. According to its frequency, this clonotype is medium-sized. Its antigen is unidentified. The source material was naive CXCR3+ CD8+ T cells from blood. Subset noted: CD45RO-CCR7+CD27+CD95- naive CD8+ T cells expressing CXCR3 (TNR3+). This chain uses TRBV13 with TRBJ2-1; TCRdb's assignment of TRBD1 cannot be checked, as there is no DNA. The clonotype comes from a human donor in good health. Some clones in this sample may be carry-over from other donors' samples. The CDR3 spells CASSIGTGGYYEQFF.